This TCR beta chain was recovered during a study of cytomegalovirus exposure and HLA in healthy donors. Whole-study findings and limits: In vitro experiments confirmed that three CMV-associated chains were specific for CMV antigens. TCR beta chains associated with HLA were, in a later analysis, more clonally expanded than equally common others. Serostatus for CMV was the only available immune exposure information.

Regarding this clone: Antigen: not known.

The primer mix had 60 Vbeta and 13 Jbeta primers. Profiled with immunoSEQ multiplex PCR; TCRdb holds only in-frame clones, not every one. The sample contains fewer than 200,000 clones, less than 85% of which appear only once. This CDR3 region has 16 residues. Unmatched junction bases numbered 7, after V lost 0 bases and J lost 7 bases. Per germline, CDR1 LGHNA and CDR2 YSLEER. Sequencing was performed on PBMCs. The TCR sequence derives from a middle-aged man in good health and CMV-seronegative. V gene TRBV4-3 combines with J gene TRBJ2-1, with TRBD1 matching over 9 bases. The CDR3 sequence: CASSQDYGTGINEQFF. The CDR3 region has the DNA TGCGCCAGCAGCCAAGACTACGGGACAGGGATAAATGAGCAGTTCTTC.